The T cell receptor (beta chain) under discussion was sequenced for a study of brain T cells in children with intractable seizures. The study, taken as a whole, reports: Clones missing pre-surgery may reflect undersampling of that blood sample. Patients' HCMV serostatus was unknown; virus specificity rests on CDR3 similarity alone.

This CDR3 is 14 amino acids long. Germline CDR1 is SEHNR and CDR2 is FQNEAQ (reference sequence). The V gene lost 3 bases and the J gene lost 5 bases, with 11 bases spanning the gap. Regarding time point: blood from clinic visit 5 months post-surgery; TSC patient then seizure free. On this clone: The antigen remains undetermined.

Profiling relied on immunoSEQ multiplex PCR, and the TCRdb table lists in-frame clones only, not all of them. The sample has about 320,000 clones, 93% seen once. V is TRBV7-9 and J is TRBJ2-1, with D possibly being TRBD1 (6 bases). The material sequenced was peripheral blood, taken approximately 5 months after surgery. This TCR derives from a boy less than two years old with tuberous sclerosis and intractable seizures. In nucleotides, the CDR3 is TGTGCCAGCAGCTTCTCACAGGGCCACAATGAGCAGTTCTTC. Its translation is CASSFSQGHNEQFF.